This TCR beta chain was sequenced in a study of blood T cell repertoires in COVID-19. Study information: Spain, Italy and the United States supplied samples that represented acute and convalescent COVID-19. The analysed material was cDNA or gDNA that came from T cells, B-cell-depleted T cells, or PBMCs.

Per the original methods: Amplification with reference gene primers provided the estimates of nucleated cell counts. Sequencing used immunoSEQ multiplex PCR; TCRdb keeps in-frame clones, though not all of them. That table furnishes V, J and clone size, whereas the DNA furnished D and trimming. The repertoire holds tens of thousands of clones, with approximately 80% as singletons. V was pared by 4 bases and J by 3 bases, with 4 bases of the junction left unmatched. From germline, CDR1 is MNHNY and CDR2 SVGAGI (reference sequence). This CDR3 spans 15 amino acids. The sequenced material came from peripheral blood. The sequence came from a man aged 55 to 69 with acute or convalescent COVID-19. The genes are TRBV6-6 and TRBJ2-7; 12 bases match TRBD2. The CDR3 bases are TGTGCCAGCAGTTCAAGACTAGCGGGGGACTACGAGCAGTACTTC. This codes for CASSSRLAGDYEQYF.